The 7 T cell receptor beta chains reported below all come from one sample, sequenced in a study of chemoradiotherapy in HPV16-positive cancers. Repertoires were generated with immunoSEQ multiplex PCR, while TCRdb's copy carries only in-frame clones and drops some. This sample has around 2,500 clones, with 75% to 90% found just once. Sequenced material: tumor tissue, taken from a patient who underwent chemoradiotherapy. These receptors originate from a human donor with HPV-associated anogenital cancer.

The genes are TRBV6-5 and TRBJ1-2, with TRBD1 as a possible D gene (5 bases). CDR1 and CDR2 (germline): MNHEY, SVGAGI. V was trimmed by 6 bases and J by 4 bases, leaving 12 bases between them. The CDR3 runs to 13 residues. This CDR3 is CASRGGRAYGYTF. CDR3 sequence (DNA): TGTGCCAGCAGGGGGGGAAGGGCCTATGGCTACACCTTC.

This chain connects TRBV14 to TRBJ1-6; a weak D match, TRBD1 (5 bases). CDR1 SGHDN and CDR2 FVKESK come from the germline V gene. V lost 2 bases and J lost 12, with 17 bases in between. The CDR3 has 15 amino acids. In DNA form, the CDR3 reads TGTGCCAGCAGCCAAATGGGGCAGGGAATCCAACCCCTCCACTTT. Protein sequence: CASSQMGQGIQPLHF.

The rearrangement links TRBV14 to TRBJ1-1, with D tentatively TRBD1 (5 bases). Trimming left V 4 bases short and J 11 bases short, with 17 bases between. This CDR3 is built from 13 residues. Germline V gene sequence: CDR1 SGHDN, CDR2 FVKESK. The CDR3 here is CASSRITGRGAFF. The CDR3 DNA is TGTGCCAGCAGCCGGATCACGGGGCGCGGGGCTTTCTTT.

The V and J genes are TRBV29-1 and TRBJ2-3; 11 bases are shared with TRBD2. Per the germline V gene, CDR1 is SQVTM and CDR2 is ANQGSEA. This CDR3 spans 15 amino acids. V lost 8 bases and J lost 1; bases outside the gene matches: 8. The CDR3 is CSTSLAGARTDTQYF. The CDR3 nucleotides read TGCAGCACGTCACTAGCGGGGGCCCGCACAGATACGCAGTATTTT.

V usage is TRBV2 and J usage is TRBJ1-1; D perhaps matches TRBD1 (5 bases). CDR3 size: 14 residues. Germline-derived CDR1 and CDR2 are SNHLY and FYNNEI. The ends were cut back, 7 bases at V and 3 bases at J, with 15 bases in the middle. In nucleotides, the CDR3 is TGTGCCAGCACGGAAGGAGGGGAAGACACTGAAGCTTTCTTT. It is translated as CASTEGGEDTEAFF.

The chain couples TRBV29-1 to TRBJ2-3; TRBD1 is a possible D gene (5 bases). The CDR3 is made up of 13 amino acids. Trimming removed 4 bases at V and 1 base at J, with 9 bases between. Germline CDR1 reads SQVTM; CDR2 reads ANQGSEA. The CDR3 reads CSVVIGGTDTQYF. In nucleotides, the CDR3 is TGCAGCGTTGTGATAGGGGGCACAGATACGCAGTATTTT.

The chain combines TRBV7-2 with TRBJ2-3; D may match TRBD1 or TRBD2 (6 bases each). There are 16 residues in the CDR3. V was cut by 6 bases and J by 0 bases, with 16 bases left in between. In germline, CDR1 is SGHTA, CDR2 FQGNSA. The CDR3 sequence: CASRDQRGLSTDTQYF. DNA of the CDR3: TGTGCCAGCAGAGATCAACGGGGGCTCAGCACAGATACGCAGTATTTT.